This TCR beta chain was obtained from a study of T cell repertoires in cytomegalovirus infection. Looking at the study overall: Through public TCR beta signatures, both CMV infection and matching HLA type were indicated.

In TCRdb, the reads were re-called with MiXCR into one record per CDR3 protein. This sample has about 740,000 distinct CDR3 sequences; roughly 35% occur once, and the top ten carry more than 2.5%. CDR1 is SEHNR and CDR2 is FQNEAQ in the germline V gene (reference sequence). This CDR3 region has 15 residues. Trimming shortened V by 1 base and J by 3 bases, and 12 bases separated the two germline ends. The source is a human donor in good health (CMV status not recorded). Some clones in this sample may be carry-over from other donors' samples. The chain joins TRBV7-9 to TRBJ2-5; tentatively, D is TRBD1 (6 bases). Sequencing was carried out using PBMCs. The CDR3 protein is CASSLGLGAEETQYF. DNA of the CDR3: TGTGCCAGCAGCTTAGGCTTGGGGGCCGAAGAGACCCAGTACTTC.